The 25 T cell receptor beta chains presented below share a single source sample, sequenced in a study of CD8 T cells in ankylosing spondylitis. General study results and limits: A TCR beta motif made of about 8 highly homologous variants seemed typical of ankylosing spondylitis blood.

Antigen specificity for these receptors is unknown. One entry per CDR3 protein, called by TCRdb with MiXCR from the 5' RACE reads. Here the sample spans fewer than 450,000 distinct CDR3 sequences, 17% being singletons. The sample taken for sequencing was blood, either unsorted or a sorted T cell fraction (not recorded which). Receptors were obtained from a male donor with ankylosing spondylitis.

The CDR3 sequence: CASSPSSGVDYGYTF. Written as DNA, the CDR3 is TGTGCCAGCTCACCATCGTCAGGGGTCGACTATGGCTACACCTTC. V gene TRBV18 combines with J gene TRBJ1-2, with D perhaps matching TRBD1 (6 bases). Per germline, CDR1 KGHSH and CDR2 LQKENI. The CDR3 length is 15 residues. The V and J ends lost 2 bases and 3 bases respectively, with 13 bases between them.

This clonotype was observed a few times. The rearrangement links TRBV7-2 to TRBJ2-1; 8 bases are a match to TRBD2. The CDR3 has 16 residues. The J segment lost 3 bases and the V segment lost 5 bases, leaving 9 bases of the junction unmatched. Per germline, CDR1 SGHTA and CDR2 FQGNSA. The CDR3 bases are TGTGCCAGCAGCATCACCGGGACTAGGGTCTACAATGAGCAGTTCTTC. This codes for CASSITGTRVYNEQFF. The whole variable domain, remainder taken from reference TRBV7-2 and TRBJ2-1, is GAGVSQSPSNKVTEKGKDVELRCDPISGHTALYWYRQSLGQGLEFLIYFQGNSAPDKSGLPSDRFSAERTGGSVSTLTIQRTQQEDSAVYLCASSITGTRVYNEQFFGPGTRLTVL.

This clonotype was recorded many times. V usage is TRBV9 and J usage is TRBJ1-2, with a tentative D call TRBD1 (5 bases). The V and J ends lost 5 bases and 0 bases respectively, with 11 bases between them. Germline CDR1 and CDR2: SGDLS and YYNGEE. The CDR3 has 14 residues. The CDR3 is CASREAGTNYGYTF. In DNA form, the CDR3 reads TGTGCCAGCAGAGAAGCAGGGACTAACTATGGCTACACCTTC.

The chain carries TRBV30 and TRBJ2-7, with 14 bases matching TRBD2. Germline lookup yields CDR1 GTSNPN and CDR2 SVGIG (reference sequence). The CDR3 contains 12 residues. J was trimmed by 6 bases and V by 8 bases; bases with no gene match: 3. The CDR3 here is CAGTSGSREQYF. CDR3 DNA: TGTGCCGGGACTAGCGGGAGTCGCGAGCAGTACTTC.

This clonotype was detected only a few times. The CDR3 nucleotides are TGTGCCAGCAGTTTAGCGGAAGAGACCCAGTACTTC. This encodes CASSLAEETQYF. The chain employs TRBV28 and TRBJ2-5, with D unclear. V lost 2 bases and J 3 bases, leaving 4 bases between the germline ends. CDR3 length: 12 amino acids. Germline V gene lookup returns CDR1 MDHEN and CDR2 SYDVKM.

The sample holds a few counts of this clonotype. The J gene is TRBJ1-5, the V gene TRBV10-3, with D hard to call. Trimming left V 2 bases short and J 3 bases short, with 2 bases between. The CDR3 is 12 amino acids. From germline, CDR1 is ENHRY and CDR2 SYGVKD. CDR3 sequence reads: CAISELNQPQHF. In DNA form, the CDR3 reads TGTGCCATCAGTGAGCTCAATCAGCCCCAGCATTTT.

This clonotype was seen only a few times. The genes are TRBV5-1 and TRBJ1-2, with no clear D. The CDR3 totals 13 residues. Germline V gene lookup returns CDR1 SGHRS and CDR2 YFSETQ. Trimming left V 5 bases short and J 8 bases short, with 16 bases between. CDR3 sequence reads: CASRETQEEGYTF. CDR3 coding DNA: TGCGCCAGCAGGGAAACGCAGGAGGAGGGCTACACCTTC. Complete variable domain (other parts from reference TRBV5-1 and TRBJ1-2): KAGVTQTPRYLIKTRGQQVTLSCSPISGHRSVSWYQQTPGQGLQFLFEYFSETQRNKGNFPGRFSGRQFSNSRSEMNVSTLELGDSALYLCASRETQEEGYTFGSGTRLTVV.

The rearrangement joins TRBV5-1 to TRBJ2-3, with TRBD2 identical over 8 bases. Germline V gene sequence: CDR1 SGHRS, CDR2 YFSETQ. V shed 4 bases and J 1 base; nucleotides not matched to a gene: 2. The CDR3 totals 14 residues. In DNA form, the CDR3 reads TGCGCCAGCAGCCCGCGGGAGGGCACAGATACGCAGTATTTT. Its protein is CASSPREGTDTQYF.

This chain's CDR3 is CASSFGEYTGELFF. The DNA of the CDR3 is TGTGCCAGCAGTTTCGGAGAATACACCGGGGAGCTGTTTTTT. V and J are TRBV12-3 or TRBV12-4 and TRBJ2-2, with D unresolved. The CDR3 sequence is 14 residues long. V was cut by 3 bases and J by 3 bases, with 8 bases left in between.

This clonotype came up a few times. The rearrangement links TRBV20-1 to TRBJ1-1; D is perhaps TRBD1 (5 bases). Germline loops: CDR1 DFQATT, CDR2 SNEGSKA (reference sequence). The CDR3 has 15 amino acids. Written as DNA, the CDR3 is TGCAGGACTGGAAGAGGGGCCTCAATGAACACTGAAGCTTTCTTT. Its protein is CRTGRGASMNTEAFF.

This clonotype was picked up one time. This chain joins TRBV20-1 and TRBJ2-7; D uncertain. V lost 0 bases and J lost 6, with 12 bases in between. The CDR3 loop spans 13 amino acids. CDR1 and CDR2 from the germline V gene are DFQATT and SNEGSKA (reference sequence). CDR3 region: CSARDRIISEQYF. The CDR3 DNA reads as TGCAGTGCTAGAGACAGAATCATTAGCGAGCAGTACTTC.

This clonotype was seen repeatedly, ten times or more. The genes are TRBV12-3 or TRBV12-4 and TRBJ1-1; D is uncertain. V lost 8 bases to trimming and J lost 3 bases, with 10 bases between them. This CDR3 is built from 12 residues. As DNA, the CDR3 is TGTGCCAGCGGCAGCCTACACACTGAAGCTTTCTTT. Protein sequence: CASGSLHTEAFF.

CDR3 sequence reads: CASSPRGPPAEAFF. In nucleotides, the CDR3 is TGTGCCAGCAGCCCGAGGGGTCCGCCAGCTGAAGCTTTCTTT. V usage is TRBV11-2 and J usage is TRBJ1-1; the D gene is possibly TRBD1 (5 bases). Germline lookup yields CDR1 SGHAT and CDR2 FQNNGV. This CDR3 is built from 14 residues. V dropped 5 bases and J dropped 6 bases, with 16 bases sitting between them.

V usage is TRBV12-3 or TRBV12-4 and J usage is TRBJ2-1; 9 bases fit TRBD2. J gave up 14 bases and V 4 bases, and 3 bases lay outside the gene matches. The CDR3 has 11 residues. CDR3 DNA: TGTGCCAGCAGTTCCCGCGGGAGGGAGTTCTTC. Translation: CASSSRGREFF.

This clonotype was detected a few times. This chain joins TRBV20-1 and TRBJ2-5; D not certain. This CDR3 is 13 amino acids long. Trimming stripped 3 bases from V and 0 bases from J, with 8 bases between. In germline, CDR1 is DFQATT, CDR2 SNEGSKA (reference sequence). The CDR3: CSASSTDQETQYF. In DNA form, the CDR3 reads TGCAGTGCTAGCAGTACGGACCAAGAGACCCAGTACTTC.

This clonotype was counted only a few times. V and J are TRBV5-1 and TRBJ2-1; 10 bases match TRBD2. CDR3 length equals 15 residues. Trimming at V came to 4 bases and at J to 6 bases, leaving 7 bases not matched to a gene. CDR1 is SGHRS, CDR2 YFSETQ, per germline. The CDR3 DNA follows: TGCGCCAGCAGCCGGAGCGGGGGGGCTTTCAATGAGCAGTTCTTC. Translation: CASSRSGGAFNEQFF.

V gene TRBV4-3 combines with J gene TRBJ1-4; 8 bases are shared with TRBD1. CDR3 length: 14 residues. Trimming cost V 1 base and J 8 bases; bases outside gene matches: 3. CDR1 and CDR2 (germline): LGHNA, YSLEER. CDR3 protein: CASSQGTGREKLFF. CDR3 coding DNA: TGCGCCAGCAGCCAAGGGACAGGGAGAGAAAAACTGTTTTTT.

J is TRBJ2-1 and V is TRBV6-2 or TRBV6-3; a weak D match, TRBD1 (6 bases). Germline loops: CDR1 MNHEY, CDR2 SVGEGT. Trimming shortened V by 2 bases and J by 0 bases, and 14 bases separated the two germline ends. The CDR3 contains 17 residues. CDR3 amino acids: CASSYPDRTLSYNEQFF. DNA for the CDR3: TGTGCCAGCAGTTACCCGGACAGAACCCTCTCCTACAATGAGCAGTTCTTC.

The table lists this clonotype with a few counts. CDR3 coding DNA: TGCAGTGCGCCCCTATTTGGTGAAAAACTGTTTTTT. Protein sequence: CSAPLFGEKLFF. This chain links TRBV20-1 with TRBJ1-4; D remains ambiguous. Germline V gene lookup returns CDR1 DFQATT and CDR2 SNEGSKA (reference sequence). CDR3 length: 12 residues. The ends were cut back, 6 bases at V and 7 bases at J, with 12 bases in the middle.

This clonotype has a count of ten or more. The V gene is TRBV20-1, the J gene TRBJ2-1, with 10 bases lining up with TRBD2. The CDR3 has 16 residues. CDR1 is DFQATT, CDR2 SNEGSKA, per germline (reference sequence). The trim removed 2 bases at V and 4 bases at J, leaving 8 bases unmatched. The CDR3: CSARPSGGASYNEQFF. The CDR3 region has the DNA TGCAGTGCTAGACCCAGCGGGGGGGCCTCATACAATGAGCAGTTCTTC.

The DNA of the CDR3 is TGCAGTGCTAGAGATATACTAGCGGCAAGGGAGGATGAGCAGTTCTTC. Translating gives CSARDILAAREDEQFF. This chain links TRBV20-1 with TRBJ2-1; TRBD2 agrees at 8 bases. CDR3 length: 16 residues. Germline CDR1 DFQATT, CDR2 SNEGSKA (reference sequence). The V and J ends lost 0 bases and 8 bases, in that order; junction bases with no gene match: 12.

This clonotype showed up just a few times. This sequence joins TRBV11-2 and TRBJ2-1; D not resolved. CDR1 SGHAT and CDR2 FQNNGV come from the germline V gene. The V gene lost 2 bases and the J gene lost 5 bases, with 7 bases spanning the gap. The CDR3 is 13 amino acids. In DNA, the CDR3 is TGTGCCAGCAGCTTAAATCGGAACAATGAGCAGTTCTTC. The encoded protein is CASSLNRNNEQFF.

The sample holds many counts of this clonotype. The genes are TRBV27 and TRBJ2-3; TRBD2 matches 7 bases. V was pared by 7 bases and J by 2 bases, with 15 bases of the junction left unmatched. The CDR3 has 17 amino acids. CDR1 is MNHEY, CDR2 SMNVEV, per germline (reference sequence). CDR3 loop: CASKSDLGREPTDTQYF. DNA of the CDR3: TGTGCCAGCAAGTCTGATTTAGGGCGGGAGCCCACAGATACGCAGTATTTT.

V usage is TRBV7-9 and J usage is TRBJ1-2, with TRBD1 matching over 12 bases. The CDR3 has 16 residues. Germline V gene lookup returns CDR1 SEHNR and CDR2 FQNEAQ (reference sequence). The ends lost 5 bases at V and 3 bases at J; junction bases unmatched: 7. DNA for the CDR3: TGTGCCAGCAGCCGGGCTGGGACAGGGGGCGACTATGGCTACACCTTC. Protein sequence: CASSRAGTGGDYGYTF.

The V gene is TRBV30, the J gene TRBJ2-2; D gene uncertain. CDR3 size: 14 residues. CDR1 and CDR2 from the germline V gene are GTSNPN and SVGIG (reference sequence). Trimming cost V 0 bases and J 2 bases, with 7 bases left between them. The CDR3 sequence: CAWSVRENTGELFF. The CDR3 DNA reads TGTGCCTGGAGTGTTCGTGAAAACACCGGGGAGCTGTTTTTT.